Reported below is one TCR beta chain. As yet, its antigen is unknown. Germline values: CDR1 MNHEY, CDR2 SMNVEV (reference sequence). The CDR3 contains 16 residues. J gave up 0 bases and V 4 bases, and 6 bases lay outside the gene matches. This entry comes from a study of beta chain features in type 1 diabetes. A sort by CD45RO/CCR7/CD25/CD127/CD95/CD27 yielded CD4+ naive, central memory, regulatory and stem cell-like memory cells. Study outcomes and limitations: For Type 1 diabetes patients, all four CD4+ subsets carried TCRB CDR3s that were moderately but significantly shorter.

As every portion of the isolated RNA was reverse transcribed, the sequencing read expressed TCRB transcripts. TCRdb's copy holds only in-frame clones and misses some; the assay was immunoSEQ multiplex PCR. The repertoire holds around 53,000 clones, around 60% seen once, with 0.29% in the top ten. The clonotype was recovered from a woman aged 25 to 45 with type 1 diabetes. The sequenced material came from stem cell memory CD4+ T cells from blood. J is TRBJ2-1 and V is TRBV27, with TRBD2 matching 7 bases. Here the CDR3 DNA reads TGTGCCAGCAGTTCTACTAGCGCCAGCTCCTACAATGAGCAGTTCTTC. Translating gives CASSSTSASSYNEQFF.